The clone carrying this T cell receptor (beta chain) was observed once. The data originate from a study of blood T cell repertoires in COVID-19. Profiled with immunoSEQ multiplex PCR; TCRdb holds only in-frame clones, not every one. The table lists about 130,000 clones, around 80% of them singletons, with roughly 1.9% in the top ten. The sample was peripheral blood. This clonotype was obtained from an older man with acute or convalescent COVID-19.

CDR3 in DNA: TGTGCCAGCAGCCACGCCGGGACAGCCTATGGCTACACCTTC. It yields the protein CASSHAGTAYGYTF. The chain has TRBV14 and TRBJ1-2; 7 bases fit TRBD1. The ends lost 3 bases at V and 4 bases at J; junction bases unmatched: 5. The CDR3 contains 14 residues. Germline loops: CDR1 SGHDN, CDR2 FVKESK. Complete variable domain (other parts from reference TRBV14 and TRBJ1-2): EAGVTQFPSHSVIEKGQTVTLRCDPISGHDNLYWYRRVMGKEIKFLLHFVKESKQDESGMPNNRFLAERTGGTYSTLKVQPAELEDSGVYFCASSHAGTAYGYTFGSGTRLTVV.